These 29 T cell receptor beta chains were sequenced from one sample in a study of blood T cells in healthy people across ages. Primed by a sample-barcoded 5' primer and a J-beta primer mix, a second PCR proceeded for about 6 to 11 cycles. TCRdb analysed the 5' RACE reads with MiXCR anew, one entry per CDR3 protein. The table shows 800,000 to 900,000 distinct CDR3 sequences, with 60% to 80% occurring only once. Sequencing used blood. The receptor set was obtained from a man aged 30 to 39 in good health.

The chain uses TRBV6-2 or TRBV6-3 and TRBJ1-4, with 7 bases aligning to TRBD1. CDR3 length: 15 amino acids. J lost 5 bases, V lost 5 bases, and 8 bases had no gene match. CDR1 is MNHEY and CDR2 is SVGEGT in the germline V gene. In DNA form, the CDR3 reads TGTGCCAGCAGTGACCCGACAGGGAGGAATGAAAAACTGTTTTTT. Its translation is CASSDPTGRNEKLFF.

This clonotype was seen a single time. The V gene is TRBV12-3 or TRBV12-4, the J gene TRBJ1-2, with D perhaps TRBD1 (5 bases). V gave up 3 bases and J gave up 5 bases, with 7 bases separating them. The CDR3 loop spans 12 amino acids. For the CDR3, the DNA is TGTGCCAGCAGTTTTGGGGCATATGGCTACACCTTC. This gives the protein CASSFGAYGYTF.

This clonotype was seen only a few times. The genes are TRBV7-9 and TRBJ2-1, with D possibly TRBD2 on 6 matching bases. Per germline, CDR1 SEHNR and CDR2 FQNEAQ (reference sequence). Trimming stripped 1 base from V and 4 bases from J, with 14 bases between. CDR3 length: 16 residues. Written as DNA, the CDR3 is TGTGCCAGCAGCTTAGGACTGGGGGGAATTTACAATGAGCAGTTCTTC. As protein: CASSLGLGGIYNEQFF.

This clonotype was found once. The chain has TRBV5-1 and TRBJ2-7; tentatively, D is TRBD1 (5 bases). This CDR3 is 15 amino acids long. Trimming cost V 7 bases and J 3 bases, with 20 bases left between them. The germline V gene encodes CDR1 SGHRS and CDR2 YFSETQ. CDR3 bases: TGCGCCAGCGGGAAGACAGCCCTCCCTAACTACGAGCAGTACTTC. This codes for CASGKTALPNYEQYF.

The chain employs TRBV20-1 and TRBJ1-2; TRBD1 matches 9 bases. The CDR3 totals 13 residues. V trimming: 6 bases; J trimming: 2 bases; junction bases outside the gene matches: 4. Germline loops: CDR1 DFQATT, CDR2 SNEGSKA (reference sequence). CDR3 sequence: CSATGQGNYGYTF. In DNA, the CDR3 is TGCAGTGCCACGGGACAGGGCAACTATGGCTACACCTTC.

The genes are TRBV6-1 and TRBJ2-3, with D possibly being TRBD2 (6 bases). The germline V gene has CDR1 MNHNS and CDR2 SASEGT. CDR3 length: 14 residues. Trimming stripped 7 bases from V and 1 base from J, with 12 bases between. CDR3 nucleotide sequence: TGTGCCAGCACCATTCCGGGGGGCACAGATACGCAGTATTTT. Translating gives CASTIPGGTDTQYF.

The chain couples TRBV4-3 to TRBJ2-3; possible D gene TRBD2, 6 bases. V lost 0 bases, J lost 0 bases, and 10 bases lay in between. The CDR3 runs to 16 residues. Germline CDR1 and CDR2: LGHNA and YSLEER. CDR3 nucleotides: TGCGCCAGCAGCCAAGACGGGAGCTCTAGCACAGATACGCAGTATTTT. Encoded protein: CASSQDGSSSTDTQYF.

The chain employs TRBV11-2 and TRBJ2-7, with D possibly being TRBD1 or TRBD2 (6 bases each). The DNA matches TRBJ2-5 better at its end, which makes the J call doubtful. CDR1 SGHAT and CDR2 FQNNGV come from the germline V gene. CDR3 length equals 15 residues. CDR3 sequence reads: CASSTQRGVQETQYF. CDR3 coding DNA: TGTGCCAGCAGCACTCAAAGGGGGGTCCAAGAGACCCAGTACTTC.

The chain employs TRBV29-1 and TRBJ2-4; D gene unclear. The J call may be incorrect, as the DNA end agrees better with TRBJ2-5. Germline V gives CDR1 SQVTM, CDR2 ANQGSEA. The CDR3 consists of 11 residues. CDR3 protein: CSTWVGETQYF. CDR3 nucleotide sequence: TGCAGCACCTGGGTTGGAGAGACCCAGTACTTC.

This chain joins TRBV6-2 or TRBV6-3 and TRBJ2-5; D is perhaps TRBD2 (7 bases). The CDR3 extends over 14 amino acids. Trimming stripped 6 bases from V and 10 bases from J, with 21 bases between. Germline lookup yields CDR1 MNHEY and CDR2 SVGEGT. The CDR3 DNA sequence: TGTGCCAGCAGCCCCCCGGGGGGCTCGTTGGACCAGTACTTC. It specifies CASSPPGGSLDQYF.

V is TRBV29-1 and J is TRBJ1-2, with TRBD1 as a possible D gene (5 bases). V dropped 4 bases and J dropped 6 bases, with 15 bases sitting between them. Germline V gene lookup returns CDR1 SQVTM and CDR2 ANQGSEA. This CDR3 spans 13 amino acids. CDR3 protein: CSVGESQGNGYTF. The CDR3 DNA follows: TGCAGCGTTGGAGAGAGTCAGGGAAATGGCTACACCTTC. Together with reference TRBV29-1 and TRBJ1-2, the CDR3 gives the full variable domain: SAVISQKPSRDICQRGTSLTIQCQVDSQVTMMFWYRQQPGQSLTLIATANQGSEATYESGFVIDKFPISRPNLTFSTLTVSNMSPEDSSIYLCSVGESQGNGYTFGSGTRLTVV.

V gene TRBV10-3 combines with J gene TRBJ1-5; D gene ambiguous. Trimming took 6 bases from V and 1 from J, leaving 13 bases between them. CDR1 is ENHRY, CDR2 SYGVKD, per germline. This CDR3 has 15 residues. DNA for the CDR3: TGTGCCATCAGCCCCGGGCAGGAGAGCAATCAGCCCCAGCATTTT. Translating gives CAISPGQESNQPQHF.

The rearrangement joins TRBV4-3 to TRBJ2-3; D not resolved. This CDR3 is 14 amino acids long. The ends were cut back, 1 base at V and 0 bases at J, with 5 bases in the middle. Germline V gene lookup returns CDR1 LGHNA and CDR2 YSLEER. CDR3 residues: CASSQVQSTDTQYF. CDR3 in DNA: TGCGCCAGCAGCCAAGTTCAAAGCACAGATACGCAGTATTTT.

V usage is TRBV24-1 and J usage is TRBJ2-3; TRBD1 matches at 8 bases. This CDR3 has 16 residues. The germline V gene encodes CDR1 KGHDR and CDR2 SFDVKD. V was pared by 5 bases and J by 2 bases, with 8 bases of the junction left unmatched. This chain's CDR3 is CATSVTGTGNTDTQYF. CDR3 sequence (DNA): TGTGCCACCAGTGTTACCGGGACAGGAAACACAGATACGCAGTATTTT.

This CDR3 reads CASSLMGQDHYGYTF. As DNA, the CDR3 is TGTGCCAGCAGCTTAATGGGGCAGGATCACTATGGCTACACCTTC. V usage is TRBV7-3 and J usage is TRBJ1-2; tentative D call: TRBD1 (5 bases). V was trimmed by 1 base and J by 3 bases, leaving 12 bases between them. CDR3 length: 15 amino acids. In germline, CDR1 is SGHTA, CDR2 FQGTGA. Complete variable domain (other parts from reference TRBV7-3 and TRBJ1-2): GAGVSQTPSNKVTEKGKYVELRCDPISGHTALYWYRQSLGQGPEFLIYFQGTGAADDSGLPNDRFFAVRPEGSVSTLKIQRTERGDSAVYLCASSLMGQDHYGYTFGSGTRLTVV.

The V call is TRBV5-1, the J call TRBJ2-7, with a possible D match to TRBD1 (5 bases). The DNA end lines up better with TRBJ2-5; the J call may be wrong. The CDR3 consists of 13 residues. CDR1 is SGHRS, CDR2 YFSETQ, per germline. DNA of the CDR3: TGCGCCAGCAGCTCGGGCAGGGCGGAGACCCAGTACTTC. As protein: CASSSGRAETQYF.

The chain employs TRBV7-2 and TRBJ2-1, with D possibly TRBD2 on 6 matching bases. The DNA end lines up better with TRBJ2-7; the J call may be wrong. The germline gives CDR1 SGHTA, CDR2 FQGNSA. There are 18 residues in the CDR3. The CDR3 reads CASSLSMGGVASYNEQYF. Here the CDR3 DNA reads TGTGCCAGCAGCTTATCCATGGGCGGGGTGGCTTCCTACAATGAGCAGTACTTC.

This chain connects TRBV6-4 to TRBJ2-4, with D possibly matching TRBD2 (5 bases). This CDR3 is 14 amino acids long. V gave up 5 bases and J gave up 0 bases, with 8 bases separating them. Germline V gene sequence: CDR1 MRHNA, CDR2 SNTAGT. CDR3 residues: CASSSGTAKNIQYF. The CDR3 region has the DNA TGTGCCAGCAGTAGCGGAACAGCCAAAAACATTCAGTACTTC.

V and J are TRBV15 and TRBJ2-3; 8 nucleotides match TRBD2. The CDR3 has 15 amino acids. Trimming at V came to 1 base and at J to 3 bases, leaving 3 bases not matched to a gene. CDR1 and CDR2 from the germline V gene are LNHNV and YYDKDF (reference sequence). The CDR3 DNA reads as TGTGCCACCAGCAGAGCAAGCGGGGGAACAGATACGCAGTATTTT. Encoded protein: CATSRASGGTDTQYF.

The chain combines TRBV27 with TRBJ2-5; 8 nucleotides line up with TRBD2. The trim removed 6 bases at V and 1 base at J, leaving 13 bases unmatched. The CDR3 is 17 residues long. CDR1 is MNHEY and CDR2 is SMNVEV in the germline V gene (reference sequence). Here the CDR3 DNA reads TGTGCCAGCAGCCCAATTTGGCGGGGGGCTTCCCAAGAGACCCAGTACTTC. Translating it yields CASSPIWRGASQETQYF.

The chain carries TRBV20-1 and TRBJ2-3, with D maybe TRBD2 (7 bases). CDR1 and CDR2 (germline): DFQATT, SNEGSKA (reference sequence). V was pared by 6 bases and J by 0 bases, with 16 bases between. The CDR3 runs to 15 residues. CDR3 DNA sequence: TGCAGTGCGGAGCGAGGGGGGGGTAGCACAGATACGCAGTATTTT. Protein: CSAERGGGSTDTQYF.

The J gene is TRBJ2-7, the V gene TRBV4-3; TRBD1 agrees at 10 bases. With 0 bases clipped from V and 0 bases from J, the junction kept 5 bases outside the gene matches. CDR3 length equals 17 residues. CDR1 and CDR2 from the germline V gene are LGHNA and YSLEER. CDR3 DNA sequence: TGCGCCAGCAGCCAAGAGAGGGGGACAGGGGTCTCCTACGAGCAGTACTTC. Protein sequence: CASSQERGTGVSYEQYF.

This clonotype was seen only a few times. This rearrangement joins TRBV20-1 to TRBJ1-5, with 9 bases fitting TRBD1. The CDR3 covers 13 residues. Germline loops: CDR1 DFQATT, CDR2 SNEGSKA (reference sequence). Trimming removed 3 bases from V and 7 bases from J; junction bases left unmatched: 4. CDR3 DNA sequence: TGCAGTGCTAGCGACAGGGGGTTCCAGCCCCAGCATTTT. Amino acid sequence: CSASDRGFQPQHF.

The CDR3 spells CASSAQGALFGGQETQYF. CDR3 bases: TGCGCCAGCAGCGCGCAGGGGGCGTTGTTCGGGGGACAAGAGACCCAGTACTTC. The chain joins TRBV4-3 to TRBJ2-5, with 8 bases identical to TRBD1. With V trimmed by 5 bases and J by 2 bases, 16 bases remained unmatched. The CDR3 contains 18 residues. Germline V gives CDR1 LGHNA, CDR2 YSLEER.

CDR3 loop: CASSPAQGWTYEQYF. Written as DNA, the CDR3 is TGTGCCAGCAGCCCTGCGCAGGGGTGGACCTACGAGCAGTACTTC. The chain couples TRBV28 to TRBJ2-7, with D possibly TRBD1 on 6 matching bases. Between the trimmed V and J ends, which lost 6 bases and 2 bases, there was a span of 17 bases. CDR3 length equals 15 residues. CDR1 is MDHEN, CDR2 SYDVKM, per germline.

The chain combines TRBV5-1 with TRBJ1-1; the match to TRBD1 covers 8 bases. Germline CDR1 and CDR2: SGHRS and YFSETQ. V was pared by 3 bases and J by 5 bases, with 6 bases of the junction left unmatched. This CDR3 region has 14 residues. DNA for the CDR3: TGCGCCAGCAGCTCACAGGGGGAAGTTACTGAAGCTTTCTTT. It yields the protein CASSSQGEVTEAFF.

Worth noting for this clonotype: A read error may produce the germline difference seen at one junction end. The chain recombines TRBV27 with TRBJ1-5; no definite D call. Germline V gives CDR1 MNHEY, CDR2 SMNVEV (reference sequence). The CDR3 is 12 amino acids. The CDR3 loop is CASSSSNKPQHF. The CDR3 nucleotides read TGTGCCAGCAGTTCAAGCAATAAGCCCCAGCATTTT.

V gene TRBV29-1 combines with J gene TRBJ1-2; maybe TRBD1 (5 bases). Germline values: CDR1 SQVTM, CDR2 ANQGSEA. The CDR3 consists of 12 residues. Trimming pared 4 bases from V and 8 bases from J, leaving 14 bases between. CDR3 amino acids: CSVGGGSEGYTF. The CDR3 region has the DNA TGCAGCGTTGGGGGGGGATCGGAGGGCTACACCTTC. Combining the CDR3 with reference TRBV29-1 and TRBJ1-2 gives the whole variable domain SAVISQKPSRDICQRGTSLTIQCQVDSQVTMMFWYRQQPGQSLTLIATANQGSEATYESGFVIDKFPISRPNLTFSTLTVSNMSPEDSSIYLCSVGGGSEGYTFGSGTRLTVV.

The J gene is TRBJ1-4, the V gene TRBV20-1, with TRBD1 as a possible D gene (5 bases). The CDR3 has 12 residues. Germline loops: CDR1 DFQATT, CDR2 SNEGSKA (reference sequence). Here the CDR3 reads CSGTDGNEKLFF. In DNA, the CDR3 is TGCAGCGGGACCGACGGTAATGAAAAACTGTTTTTT.